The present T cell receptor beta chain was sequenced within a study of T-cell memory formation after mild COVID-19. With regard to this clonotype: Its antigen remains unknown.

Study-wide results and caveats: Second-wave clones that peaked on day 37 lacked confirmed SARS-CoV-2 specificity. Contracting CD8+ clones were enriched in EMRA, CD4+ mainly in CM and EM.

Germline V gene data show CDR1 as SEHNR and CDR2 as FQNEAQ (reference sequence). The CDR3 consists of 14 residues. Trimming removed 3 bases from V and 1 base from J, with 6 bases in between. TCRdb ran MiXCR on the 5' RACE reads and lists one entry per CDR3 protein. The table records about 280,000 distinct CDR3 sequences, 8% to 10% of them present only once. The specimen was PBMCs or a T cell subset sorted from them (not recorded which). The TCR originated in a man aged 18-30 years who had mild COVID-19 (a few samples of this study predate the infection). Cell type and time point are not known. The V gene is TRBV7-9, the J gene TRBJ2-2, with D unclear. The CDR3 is CASSLRVNTGELFF. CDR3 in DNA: TGTGCCAGCAGCTTGCGAGTGAACACCGGGGAGCTGTTTTTT.